A selection of T cell receptor beta chains follows, all from one sample in a study of response to subunit inactivated influenza vaccine. A single record per CDR3 protein comes from TCRdb applying MiXCR to the RT-PCR reads. The sample holds under 850,000 distinct CDR3 sequences; about 18% are singletons and the top ten take 9.5% to 13%. Specimen: PBMCs from blood, collected around 5 days after vaccination. These receptors all stem from a man in his forties or fifties who received an inactivated influenza vaccine. Each CDR3 is given with its conserved first and last residue. The D gene is left open where the match is weak. Rows give clone size only sometimes, using once, few, many, or a class for an expanded clone.

clone_size: few; v_call: TRBV20-1; j_call: TRBJ2-7; d_call: NA; cdr3_nt: TGCAGTGCCAGTGAGGGGTTCACCTACGAGCAGTACTTC; cdr3_aa: CSASEGFTYEQYF
clone_size: few; v_call: TRBV28; j_call: TRBJ2-3; d_call: NA; cdr3_nt: TGTGCCAGCAGTTTATCGGGGGGCGCGGGTACAGATACGCAGTATTTT; cdr3_aa: CASSLSGGAGTDTQYF
clone_size: once; v_call: TRBV7-8; j_call: TRBJ1-5; d_call: NA; cdr3_nt: TGTGCCAGCACCACGGACTGGAATCAGCCCCAGCATTTT; cdr3_aa: CASTTDWNQPQHF
clone_size: NA; v_call: TRBV11-2; j_call: TRBJ1-1; d_call: NA; cdr3_nt: TGTGCCAGCAGCCTCTGGTCAGATGAAGCTTTCTTT; cdr3_aa: CASSLWSDEAFF
clone_size: few; v_call: TRBV6-5; j_call: TRBJ1-5; d_call: NA; cdr3_nt: TGTGCCAGCAGTTCCCCCGGGGGAGGCAATCAGCCCCAGCATTTT; cdr3_aa: CASSSPGGGNQPQHF
clone_size: few; v_call: TRBV12-3/TRBV12-4; j_call: TRBJ2-6; d_call: NA; cdr3_nt: TGTGCCAGCAGTTTCAGGGGCTCCTACTCTGGGGCCAACGTCCTGACTTTC; cdr3_aa: CASSFRGSYSGANVLTF
clone_size: NA; v_call: TRBV4-2; j_call: TRBJ2-7; d_call: TRBD1; cdr3_nt: TGTGCCAGCAGCCAAGAAACCACAGGGGTTTACGAGCAGTACTTC; cdr3_aa: CASSQETTGVYEQYF
clone_size: NA; v_call: TRBV2; j_call: TRBJ2-1; d_call: NA; cdr3_nt: TGTGCCAGCAGTCCTTGGGGACAAAAAGCTTACAATGAGCAGTTCTTC; cdr3_aa: CASSPWGQKAYNEQFF
clone_size: many; v_call: TRBV4-3; j_call: TRBJ1-5; d_call: NA; cdr3_nt: TGCGCCAGCAGCCAAGATATTGCGGTCGGGCCCCAGCATTTT; cdr3_aa: CASSQDIAVGPQHF
clone_size: many; v_call: TRBV18; j_call: TRBJ2-7; d_call: TRBD1; cdr3_nt: TGTGCCAGCTCACCAAACAGGGGGCCGGCGTACGAGCAGTACTTC; cdr3_aa: CASSPNRGPAYEQYF
clone_size: NA; v_call: TRBV4-3; j_call: TRBJ2-2; d_call: NA; cdr3_nt: TGCGCCAGCAGCCAAGATTTGTCAGGGTACACCGGGGAGCTGTTTTTT; cdr3_aa: CASSQDLSGYTGELFF
clone_size: NA; v_call: TRBV6-1; j_call: TRBJ2-1; d_call: TRBD2; cdr3_nt: TGTGCCAGCACTAGCGGGATAACCTACAATGAGCAGTTCTTC; cdr3_aa: CASTSGITYNEQFF
clone_size: NA; v_call: TRBV10-2; j_call: TRBJ2-2; d_call: NA; cdr3_nt: TGCGCCAGCAGCCGGTCAGCTAGGACCGGGGAGCTGTTTTTT; cdr3_aa: CASSRSARTGELFF
clone_size: few; v_call: TRBV20-1; j_call: TRBJ2-3; d_call: NA; cdr3_nt: TGCAGTGCTAGTTCGGCCAGGACCGCGTGGGCAGATACGCAGTATTTT; cdr3_aa: CSASSARTAWADTQYF
clone_size: few; v_call: TRBV7-9; j_call: TRBJ2-1; d_call: TRBD2; cdr3_nt: TGTGCCAGCAGGGAGAACCGGGAGGGCAGAAACAATGAGCAGTTCTTC; cdr3_aa: CASRENREGRNNEQFF
clone_size: few; v_call: TRBV20-1; j_call: TRBJ2-7; d_call: TRBD2; cdr3_nt: TGCAGTGCTAGAGAGGGAAGCGGGAGTTTACCCGAGCAGTACTTC; cdr3_aa: CSAREGSGSLPEQYF
clone_size: few; v_call: TRBV4-3; j_call: TRBJ2-1; d_call: TRBD2; cdr3_nt: TGCGCCAGCAGCCAAGAACTAGCGGGGGCCGGCAATGAGCAGTTCTTC; cdr3_aa: CASSQELAGAGNEQFF
clone_size: NA; v_call: TRBV5-6; j_call: TRBJ2-7; d_call: NA; cdr3_nt: TGTGCCAGCAGCTTAATGATTTTCGGGTTACGAGGCGAGCAGTACTTC; cdr3_aa: CASSLMIFGLRGEQYF